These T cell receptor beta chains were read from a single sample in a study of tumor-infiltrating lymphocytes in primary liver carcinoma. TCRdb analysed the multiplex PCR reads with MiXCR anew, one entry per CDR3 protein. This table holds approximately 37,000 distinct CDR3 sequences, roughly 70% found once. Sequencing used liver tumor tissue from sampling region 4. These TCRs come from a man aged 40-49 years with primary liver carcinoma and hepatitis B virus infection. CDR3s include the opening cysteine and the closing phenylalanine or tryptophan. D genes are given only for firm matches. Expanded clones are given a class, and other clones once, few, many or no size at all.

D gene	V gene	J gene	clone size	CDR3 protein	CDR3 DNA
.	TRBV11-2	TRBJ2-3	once	CTSSLGSLSTEMQYF	TGTACCAGCAGCTTAGGATCACTGAGCACAGAAATGCAGTATTTT
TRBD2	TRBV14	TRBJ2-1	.	CASSAVAGLVNNEQIF	TGTGCCAGCAGCGCCGTAGCGGGATTGGTAAACAATGAGCAGATCTTC
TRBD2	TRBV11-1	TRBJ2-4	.	CASSFPGTSGTKNTHYF	TGTGCCAGCAGCTTTCCCGGGACTAGCGGGACTAAAAATACTCACTACTTC
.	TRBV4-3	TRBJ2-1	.	CVSSQFPPPAGNEKFF	TGCGTCAGCAGCCAATTCCCCCCCCCGGCGGGCAATGAGAAGTTCTTC
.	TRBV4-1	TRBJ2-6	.	CASGQDQGPGANVLAF	TGCGCCAGCGGCCAAGATCAGGGCCCTGGGGCCAACGTCCTGGCTTTC
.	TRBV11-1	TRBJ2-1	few	CASSPRVADSYNEQFF	TGTGCCAGCAGCCCCCGGGTGGCGGACTCCTACAATGAGCAGTTCTTC
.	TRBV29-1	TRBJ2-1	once	CSVALGETHDEQFF	TGCAGCGTTGCCCTTGGTGAAACCCACGATGAGCAGTTCTTC
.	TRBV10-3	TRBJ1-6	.	CGISRASGGASNNSPLHF	TGTGGCATCAGTCGGGCGAGCGGGGGCGCGTCTAATAATTCACCCCTCCACTTT
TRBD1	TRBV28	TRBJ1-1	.	CATHRQGELNTEVFF	TGTGCCACCCATAGACAGGGGGAACTGAACACTGAAGTTTTCTTT
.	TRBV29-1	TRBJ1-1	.	CSVELGLMDTEAIF	TGTAGCGTTGAACTTGGCCTCATGGACACTGAAGCTATCTTT
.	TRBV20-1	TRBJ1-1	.	CSASRGHEAFF	TGCAGTGCTTCCCGGGGCCATGAAGCTTTCTTT
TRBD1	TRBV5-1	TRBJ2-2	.	CASSDRVPNTGELSF	TGCGCCAGTAGTGACAGGGTCCCGAACACCGGGGAGCTGTCTTTT
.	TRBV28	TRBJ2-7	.	CASSRRNGLYEQYF	TGTGCCAGCAGTAGGAGGAACGGCCTTTACGAGCAGTACTTC
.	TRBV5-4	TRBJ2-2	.	CASSRKTARTMELYF	TGTGCCAGCAGCCGAAAGACGGCCCGCACCATGGAGCTGTATTTT
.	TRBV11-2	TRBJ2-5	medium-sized	CASSLGQETQYF	TGTGCCAGCAGCTTAGGCCAAGAGACCCAGTACTTC
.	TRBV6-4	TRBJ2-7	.	CANSEREDSSYEQYF	TGTGCCAACAGTGAACGCGAGGATAGTTCCTACGAGCAGTACTTC
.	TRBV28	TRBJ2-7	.	CASSSPGTHRAPEQYF	TGTGCCAGCAGTTCCCCTGGGACTCACAGGGCGCCAGAGCAGTACTTC
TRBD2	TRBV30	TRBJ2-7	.	CAWNLPGLAGRYEQYF	TGCGCCTGGAATCTTCCAGGATTAGCGGGAAGATACGAGCAGTACTTC
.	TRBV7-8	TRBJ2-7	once	CPSSFTSTYEQYF	TGTCCCAGCAGCTTTACCAGCACCTACGAGCAGTACTTC
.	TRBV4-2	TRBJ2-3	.	CASSQWVARGPVGTDTQYF	TGTGCCAGCAGCCAATGGGTAGCGAGAGGACCGGTTGGGACAGATACGCAGTATTTT
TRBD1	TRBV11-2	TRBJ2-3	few	CASSLVNTGGDTQYF	TGTGCCAGCAGCTTAGTTAACACAGGGGGAGATACGCAGTATTTT
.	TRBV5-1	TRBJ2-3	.	CASCLNGRTGTDTRYF	TGCGCCAGCTGCTTGAACGGCCGCACTGGCACAGATACGCGGTATTTT
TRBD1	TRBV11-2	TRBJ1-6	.	CASSKGQGVNPPLHF	TGTGCCAGCAGCAAGGGACAGGGAGTGAATCCACCCCTCCACTTT
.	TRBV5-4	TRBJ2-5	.	CDSSLNGDGHETQYF	TGTGATAGCAGCTTGAACGGGGACGGCCACGAGACCCAGTACTTC
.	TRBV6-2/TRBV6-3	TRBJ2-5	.	CASNSQETQYF	TGTGCCAGCAACAGCCAAGAGACCCAGTACTTC
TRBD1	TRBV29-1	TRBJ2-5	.	CRVVADRGRAETQYF	TGCAGAGTTGTAGCGGACAGGGGGCGAGCAGAGACCCAGTACTTT
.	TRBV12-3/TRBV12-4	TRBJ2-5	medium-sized	CASSNGGVNQETQYF	TGTGCCAGCTCTAACGGAGGGGTCAACCAAGAGACCCAGTACTTC
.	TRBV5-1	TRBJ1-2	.	CTSRLAQGGGYTF	TGCACCAGCAGATTGGCACAGGGCGGTGGCTACACCTTC
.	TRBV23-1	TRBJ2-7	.	CASSQTVTEAHEQYF	TGCGCCAGCAGTCAAACCGTGACAGAAGCCCACGAGCAGTACTTC
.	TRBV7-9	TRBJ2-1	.	CASSSDPDHNEQFF	TGTGCCAGCAGCTCAGACCCTGACCACAATGAGCAGTTCTTC
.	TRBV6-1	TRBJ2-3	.	CVSKHSTDMQYF	TGTGTCAGCAAGCACAGCACAGATATGCAGTATTTT
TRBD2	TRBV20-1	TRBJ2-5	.	CSATNVAGEVRGTQYF	TGCAGTGCTACCAACGTAGCGGGAGAAGTACGAGGGACCCAGTACTTC
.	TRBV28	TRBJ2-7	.	CANSLREEQYF	TGTGCCAACAGTCTCAGGGAGGAGCAGTACTTC
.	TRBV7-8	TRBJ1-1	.	CVSSLGAGEAFF	TGTGTCAGCAGTTTGGGGGCGGGTGAAGCTTTCTTT
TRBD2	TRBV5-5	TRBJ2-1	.	CVSSLLIGAGVWEQFF	TGTGTCAGCAGCTTGCTTATAGGAGCGGGAGTATGGGAGCAGTTCTTC
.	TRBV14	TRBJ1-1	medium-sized	CASSQTGQNTEAFF	TGTGCCAGCAGCCAAACAGGTCAGAACACTGAAGCTTTCTTT
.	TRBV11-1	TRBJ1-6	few	CVSNRTLVLPLHF	TGTGTCAGCAACCGGACACTGGTTTTACCCCTCCACTTT
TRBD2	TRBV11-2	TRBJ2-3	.	CVSTLGRLAGDMQYF	TGTGTCAGCACCTTAGGGCGACTAGCGGGAGATATGCAGTATTTT
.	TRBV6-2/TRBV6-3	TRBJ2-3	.	CASSYGVSRSEDTHYF	TGTGCTAGCAGTTACGGGGTGTCCAGGAGCGAAGATACGCACTATTTT
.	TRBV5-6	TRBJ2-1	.	CASSSNIQGRGHNEQFF	TGTGCCAGCAGCTCGAACATACAGGGGCGGGGGCACAATGAGCAGTTCTTC
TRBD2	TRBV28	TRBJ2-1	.	CASRNSGRSYNEQFF	TGTGCCAGCAGAAATAGCGGGAGGTCCTACAATGAACAGTTCTTC
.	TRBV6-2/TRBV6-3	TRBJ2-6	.	CASRGRFPSGANALTF	TGTGCCAGCAGGGGCAGGTTTCCTTCAGGGGCTAACGCCCTGACTTTC
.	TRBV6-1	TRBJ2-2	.	CVSSEADTGKLFF	TGTGTCAGCAGTGAAGCTGACACCGGGAAGCTGTTTTTT
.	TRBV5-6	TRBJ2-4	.	CAGRRSTGPQYF	TGTGCCGGCAGACGGTCGACCGGGCCTCAGTACTTC
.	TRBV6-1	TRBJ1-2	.	CANIYAKGNGYTF	TGTGCCAACATCTATGCGAAGGGAAACGGCTACACCTTC
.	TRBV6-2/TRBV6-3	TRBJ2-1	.	CASGASEHSYNGQFF	TGTGCCAGTGGTGCCAGCGAACACTCCTACAATGGGCAGTTCTTC
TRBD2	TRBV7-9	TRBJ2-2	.	CANSHRTSGRTGELFF	TGTGCCAACAGCCATAGGACTAGCGGGAGGACCGGGGAGCTGTTTTTC
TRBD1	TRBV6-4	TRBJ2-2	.	CASSDGQGTGELFF	TGTGCTAGCAGTGACGGACAGGGGACCGGGGAGCTGTTTTTT
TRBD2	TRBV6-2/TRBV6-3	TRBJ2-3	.	CASTWTLANTQYF	TGTGCCAGCACTTGGACACTAGCGAATACGCAGTATTTT
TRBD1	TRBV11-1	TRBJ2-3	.	CAGSPRQGLTNTQYF	TGTGCCGGCAGTCCGAGACAGGGATTAACAAATACGCAGTATTTT
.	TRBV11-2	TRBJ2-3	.	CASSSVGGGVPDMQYF	TGTGCCAGCAGCTCAGTTGGGGGAGGTGTCCCAGATATGCAGTATTTT